This T cell receptor (beta chain) was found in a study of blood T cell repertoires in COVID-19. Study information: Sources were T cells, B-cell-depleted T cells, or PBMCs; the material itself was cDNA or gDNA.

V was clipped by 6 bases and J by 11 bases, with 9 bases between them. The CDR3 contains 10 residues. Germline CDR1 is SGHTA and CDR2 is FQGTGA. TCRdb's table, derived via immunoSEQ multiplex PCR, lists solely in-frame clones and lacks some. The table lists 250,000 to 350,000 clones, around nine tenths of them singletons. While infection was still active, Seattle patients were enrolled and then followed longitudinally. This clone was observed once. Sequencing was performed on peripheral blood. This receptor was identified in a woman younger than 45 with COVID-19, enrolled during active disease. The J gene is TRBJ2-3, the V gene TRBV7-3, with D tentatively TRBD2 (5 bases). CDR3 in DNA: TGTGCCAGCAGGCTAGCTCTGCAGTATTTT. Protein product: CASRLALQYF. Using reference TRBV7-3 and TRBJ2-3 for the parts outside the CDR3, the full variable domain is GAGVSQTPSNKVTEKGKYVELRCDPISGHTALYWYRQSLGQGPEFLIYFQGTGAADDSGLPNDRFFAVRPEGSVSTLKIQRTERGDSAVYLCASRLALQYFGPGTRLTVL.